The clone carrying this TCR beta chain was seen ten or more times. Its antigen is not identified. Trimming cost V 0 bases and J 8 bases, with 12 bases left between them. This CDR3 contains 14 residues. Germline CDR1 SGHRS, CDR2 YFSETQ. Scientists made TCR beta libraries using quantitative 5'-RACE with molecular barcodes. MiXCR, run by TCRdb on the 5' RACE reads, gives a single entry per CDR3 protein. The table records hundreds of thousands of distinct CDR3 sequences, 8% to 9.5% of them present only once. The data were taken from a study of CD8 T cells in ankylosing spondylitis. Whole-study findings and limits: Disease-linked clones were reportedly significantly enriched in matched ankylosing spondylitis synovial fluid. Disease-linked clones, CD8+, were relatively rare in peripheral blood. The study identified a TCR beta motif of several highly homologous variants that appeared characteristic of ankylosing spondylitis blood.

The sequenced sample consisted of blood, either unsorted or a sorted T cell fraction (not recorded which). The rearrangement links TRBV5-1 to TRBJ2-1, with a weak D call TRBD1 (6 bases). The TCR was taken from a male donor with ankylosing spondylitis or in good health (not recorded which). The CDR3 here is CASSLEMGAYEQFF. The CDR3 DNA follows: TGCGCCAGCAGCTTGGAAATGGGGGCATATGAGCAGTTCTTC.